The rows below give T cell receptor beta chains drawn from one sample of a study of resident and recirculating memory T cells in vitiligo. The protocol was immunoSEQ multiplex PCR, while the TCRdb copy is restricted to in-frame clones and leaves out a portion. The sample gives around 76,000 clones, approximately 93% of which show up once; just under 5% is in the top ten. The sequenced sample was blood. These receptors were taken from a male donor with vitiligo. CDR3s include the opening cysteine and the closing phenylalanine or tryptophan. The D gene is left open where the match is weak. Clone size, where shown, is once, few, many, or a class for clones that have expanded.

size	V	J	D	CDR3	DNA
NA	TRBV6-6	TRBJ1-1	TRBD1	CASNGQGNTEAFF	TGTGCCAGCAATGGACAGGGGAACACTGAAGCTTTCTTT
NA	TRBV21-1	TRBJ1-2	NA	CASSKAPRDRGGNYGYTF	TGTGCCAGCAGCAAAGCGCCCCGGGACAGGGGGGGGAACTATGGCTACACCTTC
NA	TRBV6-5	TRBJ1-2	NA	CASSYSGGANYGYTF	TGTGCCAGCAGTTACTCAGGCGGAGCTAACTATGGCTACACCTTC
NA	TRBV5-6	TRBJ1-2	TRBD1	CASTIEGQGPYGYTF	TGTGCCAGCACCATTGAGGGACAGGGTCCTTATGGCTACACCTTC
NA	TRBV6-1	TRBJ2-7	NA	CASQRSVQSYEQYF	TGTGCCAGCCAACGGAGTGTTCAATCCTACGAGCAGTACTTC
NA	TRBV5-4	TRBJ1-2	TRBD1	CASSLGGTGKGYTF	TGTGCCAGCAGCTTGGGGGGGACAGGGAAAGGCTACACCTTC
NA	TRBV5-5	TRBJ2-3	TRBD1	CASSPRQGHTDTQYF	TGTGCCAGCAGCCCACGACAGGGGCACACAGATACGCAGTATTTT
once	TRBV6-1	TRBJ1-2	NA	CASQARGPYGYTF	TGTGCCTCCCAAGCCCGGGGTCCCTATGGCTACACCTTC
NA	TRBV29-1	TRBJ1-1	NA	CSVKNPRTEAFF	TGCAGCGTTAAAAACCCTAGGACTGAAGCTTTCTTT
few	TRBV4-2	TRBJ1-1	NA	CASSQDWAVEAFF	TGTGCCAGCAGCCAAGATTGGGCAGTTGAAGCTTTCTTT
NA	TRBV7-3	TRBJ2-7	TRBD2	CASSRLAGDPYEQYF	TGTGCCAGCAGCCGACTAGCGGGAGACCCCTACGAGCAGTACTTC
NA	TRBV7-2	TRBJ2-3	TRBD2	CASSLAGGGPAVNTDTQYF	TGTGCCAGCAGCTTAGCCGGGGGGGGGCCAGCTGTTAACACAGATACGCAGTATTTT
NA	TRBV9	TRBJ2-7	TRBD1	CASSDRDRGYEQYF	TGTGCCAGCAGCGACCGGGACAGGGGCTACGAGCAGTACTTC
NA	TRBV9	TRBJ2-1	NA	CASSVGSAYNEQFF	TGTGCCAGCAGCGTAGGTAGCGCCTACAATGAGCAGTTCTTC
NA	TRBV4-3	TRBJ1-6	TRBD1	CASSQDWGLGQGISPLHF	TGCGCCAGCAGCCAAGATTGGGGCCTTGGACAGGGAATTTCACCCCTCCACTTT
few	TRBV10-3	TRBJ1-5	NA	CAISDSSGDQPQHF	TGTGCCATCAGTGACTCTAGCGGGGACCAGCCCCAGCATTTT
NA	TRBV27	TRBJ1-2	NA	CASSADPGYGYTF	TGTGCCAGCAGTGCGGACCCGGGATATGGCTACACCTTC
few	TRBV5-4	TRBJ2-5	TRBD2	CASSLGAGGYLGAQYF	TGTGCCAGCAGCTTAGGTGCGGGGGGCTACCTGGGTGCCCAGTACTTC
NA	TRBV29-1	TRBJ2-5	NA	CSVEGGTLQETQYF	TGCAGCGTTGAAGGAGGTACACTCCAAGAGACCCAGTACTTC